The T cell receptor (beta chain) described here comes from a study of blood T cell repertoires in COVID-19. Study background: The origin of the acute and convalescent COVID-19 samples was the United States, Italy and Spain. Sample material is recorded as cDNA or gDNA derived from T cells, B-cell-depleted T cells, or PBMCs.

Profiling relied on immunoSEQ multiplex PCR, and the TCRdb table lists in-frame clones only, not all of them. Of 200,000 to 250,000 clones in the sample, 86% were seen once. This CDR3 has 19 amino acids. V lost 4 bases, J lost 8 bases, and 32 bases lay in between. The germline gives CDR1 SGHTA, CDR2 FQGNSA. Participants, about 18 to 100 years old, spanned some 23 US areas. Cohorts were assigned according to the clinical history that participants reported. The sequence came from a woman between 35 and 50 years old with acute COVID-19. This rearrangement joins TRBV7-2 to TRBJ1-2; D might be TRBD1 (6 bases). Material: PBMCs or T cells enriched from blood (not recorded which). CDR3: CASSSRHRHLTGEPEGYTF. Here the CDR3 DNA reads TGTGCCAGCAGCTCTCGACACCGCCACCTGACAGGCGAACCCGAAGGCTACACCTTC.